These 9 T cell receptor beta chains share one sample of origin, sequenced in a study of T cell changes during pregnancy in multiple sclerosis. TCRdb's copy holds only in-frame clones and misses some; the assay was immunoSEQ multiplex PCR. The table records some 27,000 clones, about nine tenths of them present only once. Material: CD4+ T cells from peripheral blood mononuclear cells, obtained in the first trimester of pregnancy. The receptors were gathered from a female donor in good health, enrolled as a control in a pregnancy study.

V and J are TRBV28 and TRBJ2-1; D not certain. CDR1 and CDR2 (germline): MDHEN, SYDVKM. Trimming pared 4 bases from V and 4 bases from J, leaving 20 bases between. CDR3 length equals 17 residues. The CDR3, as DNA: TGTGCCAGCAGTTCGAGCGTCATGTGGTACCCATACAATGAGCAGTTCTTC. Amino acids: CASSSSVMWYPYNEQFF.

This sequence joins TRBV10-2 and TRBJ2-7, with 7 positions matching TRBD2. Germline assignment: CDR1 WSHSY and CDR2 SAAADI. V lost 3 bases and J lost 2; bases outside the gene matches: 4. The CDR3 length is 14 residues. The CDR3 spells CASSEWTSTYEQYF. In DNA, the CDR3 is TGCGCCAGCAGTGAATGGACTAGTACCTACGAGCAGTACTTC.

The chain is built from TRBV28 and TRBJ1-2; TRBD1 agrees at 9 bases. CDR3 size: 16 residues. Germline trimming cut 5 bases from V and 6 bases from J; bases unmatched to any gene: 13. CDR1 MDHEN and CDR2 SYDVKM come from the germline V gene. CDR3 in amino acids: CASSRLTEGTGHGYTF. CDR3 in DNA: TGTGCCAGCAGTCGCCTGACAGAAGGGACAGGGCATGGCTACACCTTC.

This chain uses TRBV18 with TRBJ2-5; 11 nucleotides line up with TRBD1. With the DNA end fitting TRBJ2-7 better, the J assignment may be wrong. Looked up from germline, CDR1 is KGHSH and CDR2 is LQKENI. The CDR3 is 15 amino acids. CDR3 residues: CASSPGTGGFYEQYF. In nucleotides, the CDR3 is TGTGCCAGCTCACCCGGGACAGGGGGTTTCTACGAGCAGTACTTC.

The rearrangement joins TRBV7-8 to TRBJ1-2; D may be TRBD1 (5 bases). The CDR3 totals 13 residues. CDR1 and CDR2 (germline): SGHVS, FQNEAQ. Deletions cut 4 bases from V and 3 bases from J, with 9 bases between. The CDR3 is CASSSDSYYGYTF. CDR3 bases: TGTGCCAGCAGCTCAGACAGCTACTATGGCTACACCTTC. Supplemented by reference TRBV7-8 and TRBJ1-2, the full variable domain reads GAGVSQSPRYKVAKRGQDVALRCDPISGHVSLFWYQQALGQGPEFLTYFQNEAQLDKSGLPSDRFFAERPEGSVSTLKIQRTQQEDSAVYLCASSSDSYYGYTFGSGTRLTVV.

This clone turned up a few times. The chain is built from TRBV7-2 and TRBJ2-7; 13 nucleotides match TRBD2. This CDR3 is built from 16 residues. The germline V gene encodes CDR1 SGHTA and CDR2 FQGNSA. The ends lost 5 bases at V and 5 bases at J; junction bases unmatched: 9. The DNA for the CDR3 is TGTGCCAGCAGCCCACCGACTAGCGGGGGGACTCACGAGCAGTACTTC. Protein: CASSPPTSGGTHEQYF.

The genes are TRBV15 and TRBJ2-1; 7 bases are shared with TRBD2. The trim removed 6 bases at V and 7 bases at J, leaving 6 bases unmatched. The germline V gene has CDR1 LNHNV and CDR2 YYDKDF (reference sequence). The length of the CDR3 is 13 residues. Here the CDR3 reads CATRRENGNEQFF. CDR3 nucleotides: TGTGCCACCAGGCGGGAGAACGGAAATGAGCAGTTCTTC. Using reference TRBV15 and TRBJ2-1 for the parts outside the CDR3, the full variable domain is DAMVIQNPRYQVTQFGKPVTLSCSQTLNHNVMYWYQQKSSQAPKLLFHYYDKDFNNEADTPDNFQSRRPNTSFCFLDIRSPGLGDTAMYLCATRRENGNEQFFGPGTRLTVL.

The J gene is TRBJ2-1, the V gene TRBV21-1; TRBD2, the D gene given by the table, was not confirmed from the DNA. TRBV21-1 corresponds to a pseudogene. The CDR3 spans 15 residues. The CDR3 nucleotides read TGTGCCAGCAGGAAAGTTCCCCGACCGGGGTTCGGGCAGTTCTTC. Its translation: CASRKVPRPGFGQFF.

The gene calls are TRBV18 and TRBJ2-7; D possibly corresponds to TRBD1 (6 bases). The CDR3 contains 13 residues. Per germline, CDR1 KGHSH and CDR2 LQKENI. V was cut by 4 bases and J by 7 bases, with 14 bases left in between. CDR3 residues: CASSQEQGREQYF. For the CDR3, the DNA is TGTGCCAGCTCACAGGAACAGGGTCGGGAGCAGTACTTC.